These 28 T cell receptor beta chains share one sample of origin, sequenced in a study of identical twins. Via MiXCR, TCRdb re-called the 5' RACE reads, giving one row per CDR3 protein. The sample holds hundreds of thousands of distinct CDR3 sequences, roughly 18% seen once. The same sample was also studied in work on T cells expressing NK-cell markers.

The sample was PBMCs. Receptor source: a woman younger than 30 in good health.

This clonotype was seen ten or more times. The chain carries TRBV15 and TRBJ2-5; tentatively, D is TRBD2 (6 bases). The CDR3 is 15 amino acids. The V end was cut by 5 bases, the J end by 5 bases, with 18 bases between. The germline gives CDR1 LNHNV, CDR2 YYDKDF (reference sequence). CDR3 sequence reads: CATSEKRRAMETQYF. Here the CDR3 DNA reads TGTGCCACCAGCGAGAAACGGAGGGCCATGGAGACCCAGTACTTC.

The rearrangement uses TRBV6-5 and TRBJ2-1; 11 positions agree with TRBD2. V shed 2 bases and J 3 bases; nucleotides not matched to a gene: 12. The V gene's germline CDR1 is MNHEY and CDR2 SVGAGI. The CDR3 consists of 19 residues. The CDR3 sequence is CASSYPTSGSSVNYNEQFF. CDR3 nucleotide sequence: TGTGCCAGCAGTTACCCAACTAGCGGGAGTTCAGTAAACTACAATGAGCAGTTCTTC.

The CDR3: CASTRGTANTEAFF. The CDR3 DNA is TGTGCCAGCACGAGAGGGACGGCGAACACTGAAGCTTTCTTT. The rearrangement uses TRBV2 and TRBJ1-1; D is possibly TRBD1 (5 bases). Germline V lookup: CDR1 SNHLY, CDR2 FYNNEI. V lost 7 bases to trimming and J lost 1 base, with 13 bases between them. This CDR3 has 14 amino acids.

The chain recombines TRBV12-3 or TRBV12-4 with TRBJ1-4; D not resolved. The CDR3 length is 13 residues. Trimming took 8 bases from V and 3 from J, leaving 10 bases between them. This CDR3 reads CASGRVSNEKLFF. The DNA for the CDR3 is TGTGCCAGCGGCCGGGTCTCTAATGAAAAACTGTTTTTT.

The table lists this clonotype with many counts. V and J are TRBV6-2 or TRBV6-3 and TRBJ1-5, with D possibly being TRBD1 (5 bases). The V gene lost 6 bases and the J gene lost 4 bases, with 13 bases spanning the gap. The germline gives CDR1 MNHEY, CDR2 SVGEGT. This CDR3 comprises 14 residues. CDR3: CASSTGGENQPQHF. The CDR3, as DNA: TGTGCCAGCAGCACTGGGGGAGAGAATCAGCCCCAGCATTTT.

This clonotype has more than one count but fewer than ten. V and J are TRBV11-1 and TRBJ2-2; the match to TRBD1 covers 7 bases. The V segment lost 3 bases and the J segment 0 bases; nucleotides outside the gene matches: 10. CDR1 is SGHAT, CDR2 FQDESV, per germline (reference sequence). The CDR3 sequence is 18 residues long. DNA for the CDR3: TGTGCCAGCAGCTTGCTCGGTAGGGGACAGACGAACACCGGGGAGCTGTTTTTT. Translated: CASSLLGRGQTNTGELFF.

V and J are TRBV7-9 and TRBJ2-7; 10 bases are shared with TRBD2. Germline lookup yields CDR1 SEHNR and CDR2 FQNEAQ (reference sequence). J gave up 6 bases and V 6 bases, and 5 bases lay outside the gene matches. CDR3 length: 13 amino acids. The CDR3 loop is CASRPSGRGEQYF. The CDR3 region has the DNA TGTGCCAGCAGACCTAGCGGGAGAGGCGAGCAGTACTTC.

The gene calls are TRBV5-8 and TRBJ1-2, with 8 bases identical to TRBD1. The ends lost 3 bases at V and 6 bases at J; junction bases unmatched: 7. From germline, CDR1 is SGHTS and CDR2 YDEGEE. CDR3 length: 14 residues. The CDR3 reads CASSWTGRADGYTF. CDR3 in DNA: TGTGCCAGCAGCTGGACAGGGAGGGCCGATGGCTACACCTTC.

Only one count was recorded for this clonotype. DNA of the CDR3: TGTGCCAGCAGCCAAGATAGAGGTTCCCAGCATTTT. It yields the protein CASSQDRGSQHF. The chain employs TRBV3-1 and TRBJ1-5; D unclear. V lost 0 bases, J lost 11 bases, and 8 bases lay in between. The CDR3 contains 12 residues. CDR1 is LGHDT, CDR2 YNNKEL, per germline (reference sequence).

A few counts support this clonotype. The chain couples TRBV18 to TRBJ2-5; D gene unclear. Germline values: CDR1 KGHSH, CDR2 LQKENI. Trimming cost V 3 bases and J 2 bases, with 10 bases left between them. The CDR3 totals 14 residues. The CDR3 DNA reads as TGTGCCAGCTCACCTTACGAGCAGCAAGAGACCCAGTACTTC. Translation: CASSPYEQQETQYF.

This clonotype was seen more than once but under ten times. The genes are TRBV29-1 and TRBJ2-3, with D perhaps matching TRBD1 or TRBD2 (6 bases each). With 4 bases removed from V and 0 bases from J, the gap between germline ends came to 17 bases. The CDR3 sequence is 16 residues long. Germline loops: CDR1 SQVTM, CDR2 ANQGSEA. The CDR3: CSVGETGRTSTDTQYF. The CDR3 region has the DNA TGCAGCGTTGGGGAAACAGGGAGGACTAGCACAGATACGCAGTATTTT.

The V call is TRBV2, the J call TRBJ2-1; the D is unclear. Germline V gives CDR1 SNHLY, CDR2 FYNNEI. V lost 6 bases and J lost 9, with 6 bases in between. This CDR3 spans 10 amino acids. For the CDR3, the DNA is TGTGCCAGCAGCGACCTTGAGCAGTTCTTC. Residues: CASSDLEQFF.

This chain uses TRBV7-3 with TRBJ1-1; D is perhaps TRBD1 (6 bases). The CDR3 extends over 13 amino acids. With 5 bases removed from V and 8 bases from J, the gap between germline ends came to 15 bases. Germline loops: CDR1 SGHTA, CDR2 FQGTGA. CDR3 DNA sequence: TGTGCCAGCAGCCCCTGGGGGGGACACGAAGCTTTCTTT. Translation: CASSPWGGHEAFF. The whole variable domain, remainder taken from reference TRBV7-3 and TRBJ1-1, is GAGVSQTPSNKVTEKGKYVELRCDPISGHTALYWYRQSLGQGPEFLIYFQGTGAADDSGLPNDRFFAVRPEGSVSTLKIQRTERGDSAVYLCASSPWGGHEAFFGQGTRLTVV.

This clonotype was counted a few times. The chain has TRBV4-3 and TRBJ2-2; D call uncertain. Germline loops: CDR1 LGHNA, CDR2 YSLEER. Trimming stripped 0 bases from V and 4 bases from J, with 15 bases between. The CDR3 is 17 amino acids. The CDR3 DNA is TGCGCCAGCAGCCAAGAGATAGCCAGAACCCTCACCGGGGAGCTGTTTTTT. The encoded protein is CASSQEIARTLTGELFF.

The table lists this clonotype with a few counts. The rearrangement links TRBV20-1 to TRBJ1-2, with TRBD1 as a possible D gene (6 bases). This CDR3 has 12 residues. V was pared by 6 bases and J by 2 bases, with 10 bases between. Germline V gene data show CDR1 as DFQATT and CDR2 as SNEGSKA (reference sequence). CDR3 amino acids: CSATDRNYGYTF. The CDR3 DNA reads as TGCAGTGCGACGGACAGAAACTATGGCTACACCTTC.

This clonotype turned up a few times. CDR3 region: CASSRDRGTGELFF. The DNA of the CDR3 is TGTGCCAGCAGTCGGGACAGGGGAACCGGGGAGCTGTTTTTT. V usage is TRBV6-1 and J usage is TRBJ2-2, with 10 bases aligning to TRBD1. J was trimmed by 5 bases and V by 5 bases; bases with no gene match: 2. Germline CDR1 and CDR2: MNHNS and SASEGT. The CDR3 sequence is 14 residues long.

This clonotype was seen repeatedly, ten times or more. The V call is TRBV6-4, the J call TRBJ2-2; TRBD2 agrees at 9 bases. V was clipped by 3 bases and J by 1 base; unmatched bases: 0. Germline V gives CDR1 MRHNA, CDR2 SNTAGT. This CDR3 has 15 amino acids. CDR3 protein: CASSERGGNTGELFF. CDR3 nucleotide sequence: TGTGCCAGCAGTGAGCGGGGGGGGAACACCGGGGAGCTGTTTTTT.

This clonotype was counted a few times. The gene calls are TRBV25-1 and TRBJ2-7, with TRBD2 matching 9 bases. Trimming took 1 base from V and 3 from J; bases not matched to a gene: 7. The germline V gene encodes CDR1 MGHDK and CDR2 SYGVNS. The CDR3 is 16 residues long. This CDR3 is CASSESASGTIYEQYF. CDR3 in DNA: TGTGCCAGCAGTGAATCCGCTAGCGGGACCATCTACGAGCAGTACTTC.

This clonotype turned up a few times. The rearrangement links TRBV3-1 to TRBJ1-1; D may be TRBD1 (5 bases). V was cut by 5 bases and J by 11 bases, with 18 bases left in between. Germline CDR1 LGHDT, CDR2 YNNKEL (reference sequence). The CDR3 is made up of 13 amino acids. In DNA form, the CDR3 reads TGTGCCAGCAGCTCAGGGACGACCGCGAGTGCTTTCTTT. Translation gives CASSSGTTASAFF.

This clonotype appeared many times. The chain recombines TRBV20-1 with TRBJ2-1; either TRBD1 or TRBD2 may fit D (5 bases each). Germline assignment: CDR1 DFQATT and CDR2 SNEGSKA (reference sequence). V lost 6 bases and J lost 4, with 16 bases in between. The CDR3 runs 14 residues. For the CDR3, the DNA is TGCAGTGCCTCACTCCCGGGGCTTTACAATGAGCAGTTCTTC. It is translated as CSASLPGLYNEQFF.

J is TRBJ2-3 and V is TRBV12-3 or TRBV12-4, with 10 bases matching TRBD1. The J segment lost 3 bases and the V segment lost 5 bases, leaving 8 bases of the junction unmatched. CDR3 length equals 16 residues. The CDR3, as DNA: TGTGCCAGCAGTCCACCGGGACAGGGGTATACAGATACGCAGTATTTT. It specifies CASSPPGQGYTDTQYF.

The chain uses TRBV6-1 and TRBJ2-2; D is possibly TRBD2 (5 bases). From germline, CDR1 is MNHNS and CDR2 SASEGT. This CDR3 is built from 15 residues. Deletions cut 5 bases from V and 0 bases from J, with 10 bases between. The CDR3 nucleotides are TGTGCCAGCAGTACCGGACTGGCGAACACCGGGGAGCTGTTTTTT. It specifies CASSTGLANTGELFF.

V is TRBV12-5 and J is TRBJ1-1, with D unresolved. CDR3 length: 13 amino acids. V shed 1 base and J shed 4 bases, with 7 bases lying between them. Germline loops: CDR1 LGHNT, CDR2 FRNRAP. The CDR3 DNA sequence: TGTGCTAGTGGTTTGGAGAGGTCCACTGAAGCTTTCTTT. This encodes CASGLERSTEAFF.

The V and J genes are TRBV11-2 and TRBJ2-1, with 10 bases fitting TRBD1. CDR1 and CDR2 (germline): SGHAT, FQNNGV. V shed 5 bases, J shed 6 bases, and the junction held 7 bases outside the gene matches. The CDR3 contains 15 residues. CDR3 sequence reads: CASSTGQGGRNEQFF. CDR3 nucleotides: TGTGCCAGCAGCACCGGACAGGGGGGCCGCAATGAGCAGTTCTTC.

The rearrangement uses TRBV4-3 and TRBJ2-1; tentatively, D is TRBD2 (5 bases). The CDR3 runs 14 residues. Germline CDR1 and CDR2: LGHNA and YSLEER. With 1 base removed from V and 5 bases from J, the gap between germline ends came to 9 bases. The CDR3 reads CASSQGLHNNEQFF. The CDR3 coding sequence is TGCGCCAGCAGCCAAGGACTACACAACAATGAGCAGTTCTTC.

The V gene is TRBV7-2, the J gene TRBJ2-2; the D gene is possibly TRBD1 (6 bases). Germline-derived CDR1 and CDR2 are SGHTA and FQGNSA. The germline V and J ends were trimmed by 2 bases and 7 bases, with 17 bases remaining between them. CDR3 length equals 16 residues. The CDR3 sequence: CASSLHHRDLGGELFF. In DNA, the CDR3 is TGTGCCAGCAGCTTACATCACAGGGATCTTGGCGGGGAGCTGTTTTTT.

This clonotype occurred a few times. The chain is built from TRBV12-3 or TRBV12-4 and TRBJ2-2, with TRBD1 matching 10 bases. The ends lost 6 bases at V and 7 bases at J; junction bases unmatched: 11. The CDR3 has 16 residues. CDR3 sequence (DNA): TGTGCCAGCAGCCCGCTTCCGGGACAGGGGATCGGGGAGCTGTTTTTT. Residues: CASSPLPGQGIGELFF.

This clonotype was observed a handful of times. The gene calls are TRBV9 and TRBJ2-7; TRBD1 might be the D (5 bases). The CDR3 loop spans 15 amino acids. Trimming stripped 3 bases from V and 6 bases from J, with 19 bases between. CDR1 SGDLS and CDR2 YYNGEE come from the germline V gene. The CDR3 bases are TGTGCCAGCAGCGCCGAAGTACCAGGGTTGGCCGAGCAGTACTTC. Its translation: CASSAEVPGLAEQYF.